The 5 T cell receptor beta chains below were found in one sample sequenced in a study of T cell repertoires in cytomegalovirus infection. TCRdb re-called the reads through MiXCR, storing one row per CDR3 protein. The repertoire consists of roughly 500,000 distinct CDR3 sequences, with 30% to 40% occurring once and the leading ten covering 15% to 20%. No antigen is known for these receptors. The source material was cultured PBMCs, sampled from culture after CMV antigen stimulation. The receptor source for this set is a human donor in good health (CMV status not recorded). Some clones in this sample may be carry-over from other donors' samples.

The V and J genes are TRBV7-6 and TRBJ1-4; tentatively, D is TRBD1 (5 bases). Trimming removed 4 bases at V and 7 bases at J, with 16 bases between. CDR1 SGHVS and CDR2 FNYEAQ come from the germline V gene. The CDR3 is 15 amino acids. CDR3 bases: TGTGCCAGCAGCTCCGGGACCGAAACCACTGAAAAACTGTTTTTT. This codes for CASSSGTETTEKLFF.

The CDR3 protein is CASSQVPTSNQPQHF. DNA of the CDR3: TGCGCCAGCAGCCAAGTTCCGACGAGCAATCAGCCCCAGCATTTT. V gene TRBV4-1 combines with J gene TRBJ1-5; D is unresolved. The CDR3 covers 15 residues. The V gene's germline CDR1 is MGHRA and CDR2 YSYEKL. V lost 1 base and J 1 base, leaving 8 bases between the germline ends.

This clonotype was picked up many times. The chain joins TRBV7-2 to TRBJ1-2; D might be TRBD1 (6 bases). The length of the CDR3 is 16 residues. The germline CDR1 and CDR2 sequences are SGHTA and FQGNSA. Trimming shortened V by 1 base and J by 5 bases, and 17 bases separated the two germline ends. The CDR3 is CASSLDSTGTYYGYTF. For the CDR3, the DNA is TGTGCCAGCAGCTTAGATTCGACAGGCACCTATTATGGCTACACCTTC. Full variable domain (outside the CDR3, taken from reference TRBV7-2 and TRBJ1-2): GAGVSQSPSNKVTEKGKDVELRCDPISGHTALYWYRQSLGQGLEFLIYFQGNSAPDKSGLPSDRFSAERTGGSVSTLTIQRTQQEDSAVYLCASSLDSTGTYYGYTFGSGTRLTVV.

The CDR3 bases are TGTGCCAGCTCACCCCTAGGACCCCCGGCGGACTATGGCTACACCTTC. Amino acids: CASSPLGPPADYGYTF. V gene TRBV18 combines with J gene TRBJ1-2; the D is unclear. Germline V gene sequence: CDR1 KGHSH, CDR2 LQKENI. CDR3 length: 16 residues. The V end lost 3 bases, the J end lost 3 bases, and 17 bases lay between the germline ends. The variable domain in full, with the rest retrieved from reference TRBV18 and TRBJ1-2, is NAGVMQNPRHLVRRRGQEARLRCSPMKGHSHVYWYRQLPEEGLKFMVYLQKENIIDESGMPKERFSAEFPKEGPSILRIQQVVRGDSAAYFCASSPLGPPADYGYTFGSGTRLTVV.

The chain employs TRBV6-2 or TRBV6-3 and TRBJ2-7, with TRBD1 identical over 8 bases. The CDR3 length is 15 residues. Germline V gives CDR1 MNHEY, CDR2 SVGEGT. The ends lost 7 bases at V and 2 bases at J; junction bases unmatched: 10. Here the CDR3 reads CASTQDRTGTYEQYF. The CDR3, as DNA: TGTGCCAGCACCCAGGACCGGACAGGGACCTACGAGCAGTACTTC.